This T cell receptor (beta chain) comes out of a study of beta chain features in type 1 diabetes. Per the germline V gene, CDR1 is SGHAT and CDR2 is FQDESV (reference sequence). This CDR3 is built from 17 residues. The V gene lost 3 bases and the J gene lost 1 base, with 18 bases spanning the gap. Concerning this clone: Its antigen is unknown.

General study results and limits: cDNA sequencing could over-represent cells with high TCR expression.

As every portion of the isolated RNA was reverse transcribed, the sequencing read expressed TCRB transcripts. Assay used: immunoSEQ multiplex PCR; TCRdb lists only in-frame clones, some missing. The data hold 300,000 to 350,000 clones, with under 8.5% observed a single time. The chain links TRBV11-1 to TRBJ2-5; D perhaps matches TRBD1 (5 bases). The source of this sequence is a woman aged 18-29 years in good health. Sequencing was performed on central memory CD4+ T cells from blood. CDR3 in DNA: TGTGCCAGCAGCTTTCGTCATACAGGAGACCCCCAAGAGACCCAGTACTTC. This codes for CASSFRHTGDPQETQYF.